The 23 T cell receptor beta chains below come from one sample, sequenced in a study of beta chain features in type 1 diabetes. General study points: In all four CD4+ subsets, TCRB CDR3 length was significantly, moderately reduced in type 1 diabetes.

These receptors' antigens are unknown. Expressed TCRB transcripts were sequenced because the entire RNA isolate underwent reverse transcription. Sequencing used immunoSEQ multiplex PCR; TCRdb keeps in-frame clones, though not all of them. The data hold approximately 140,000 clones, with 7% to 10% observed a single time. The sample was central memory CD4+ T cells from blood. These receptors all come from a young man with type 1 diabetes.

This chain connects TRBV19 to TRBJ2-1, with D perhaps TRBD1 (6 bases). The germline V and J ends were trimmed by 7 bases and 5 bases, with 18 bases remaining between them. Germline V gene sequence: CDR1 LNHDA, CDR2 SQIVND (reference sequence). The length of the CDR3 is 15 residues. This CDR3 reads CASTRDRLANNEQFF. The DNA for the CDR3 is TGTGCCAGTACTAGAGACAGGCTCGCAAACAATGAGCAGTTCTTC.

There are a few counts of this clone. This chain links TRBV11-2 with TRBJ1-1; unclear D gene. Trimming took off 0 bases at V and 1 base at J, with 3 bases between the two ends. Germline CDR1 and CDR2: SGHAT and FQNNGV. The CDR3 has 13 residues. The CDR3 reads CASSLDQNTEAFF. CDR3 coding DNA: TGTGCCAGCAGCTTAGACCAGAACACTGAAGCTTTCTTT.

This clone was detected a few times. The DNA of the CDR3 is TGTGCCAGCAGCTTCAACTACCAAGAGACCCAGTACTTC. It translates to CASSFNYQETQYF. The gene calls are TRBV11-3 and TRBJ2-5; D remains ambiguous. The CDR3 is made up of 13 amino acids. V dropped 3 bases and J dropped 0 bases, with 5 bases sitting between them. Germline V gene lookup returns CDR1 SGHNT and CDR2 YENEEA.

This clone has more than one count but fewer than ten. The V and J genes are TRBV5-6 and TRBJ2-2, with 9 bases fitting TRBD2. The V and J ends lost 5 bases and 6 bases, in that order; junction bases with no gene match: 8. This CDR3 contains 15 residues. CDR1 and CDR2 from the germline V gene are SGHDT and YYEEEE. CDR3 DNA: TGTGCCAGCAGACGAGCGGGGGGCCCGGCCGGGGAGCTGTTTTTT. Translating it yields CASRRAGGPAGELFF.

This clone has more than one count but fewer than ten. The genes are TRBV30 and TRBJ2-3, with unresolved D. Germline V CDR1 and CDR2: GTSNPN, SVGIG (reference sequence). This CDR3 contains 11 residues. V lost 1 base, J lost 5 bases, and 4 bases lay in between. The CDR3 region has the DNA TGTGCCTGGAGTGCCCTAGATACGCAGTATTTT. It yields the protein CAWSALDTQYF.

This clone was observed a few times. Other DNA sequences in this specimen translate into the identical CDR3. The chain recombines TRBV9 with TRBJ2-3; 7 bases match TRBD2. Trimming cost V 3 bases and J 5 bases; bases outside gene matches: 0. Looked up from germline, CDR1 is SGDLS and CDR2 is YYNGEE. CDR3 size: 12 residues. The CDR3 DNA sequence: TGTGCCAGCAGCGCGGGGGGAGATACGCAGTATTTT. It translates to CASSAGGDTQYF.

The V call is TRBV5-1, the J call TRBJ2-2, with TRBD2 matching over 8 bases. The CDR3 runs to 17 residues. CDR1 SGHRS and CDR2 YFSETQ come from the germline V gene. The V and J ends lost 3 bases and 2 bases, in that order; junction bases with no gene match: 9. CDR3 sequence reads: CASSSQPAGVNTGELFF. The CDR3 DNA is TGCGCCAGCAGCTCCCAACCAGCGGGGGTTAACACCGGGGAGCTGTTTTTT.

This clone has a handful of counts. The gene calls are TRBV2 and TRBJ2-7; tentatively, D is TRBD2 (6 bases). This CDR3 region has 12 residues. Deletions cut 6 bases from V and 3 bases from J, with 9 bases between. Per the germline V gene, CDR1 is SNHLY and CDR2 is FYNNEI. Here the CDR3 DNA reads TGTGCCAGCAGGTCCGGGGGCTACGAGCAGTACTTC. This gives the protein CASRSGGYEQYF.

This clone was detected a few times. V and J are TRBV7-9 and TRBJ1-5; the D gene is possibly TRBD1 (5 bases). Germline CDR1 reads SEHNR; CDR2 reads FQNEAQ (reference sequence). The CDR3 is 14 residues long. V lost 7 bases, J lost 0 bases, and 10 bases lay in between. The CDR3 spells CASNGGDSNQPQHF. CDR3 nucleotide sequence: TGTGCCAGCAACGGGGGGGATAGCAATCAGCCCCAGCATTTT. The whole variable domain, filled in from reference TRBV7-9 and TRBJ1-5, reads DTGVSQNPRHKITKRGQNVTFRCDPISEHNRLYWYRQTLGQGPEFLTYFQNEAQLEKSRLLSDRFSAERPKGSFSTLEIQRTEQGDSAMYLCASNGGDSNQPQHFGDGTRLSIL.

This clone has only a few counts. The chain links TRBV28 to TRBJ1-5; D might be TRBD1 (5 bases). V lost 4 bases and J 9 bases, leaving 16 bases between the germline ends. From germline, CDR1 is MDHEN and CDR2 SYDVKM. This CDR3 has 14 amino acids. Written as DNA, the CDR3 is TGTGCCAGCAGTTCGGGTCAGGGAATCAGGCCCCAGCATTTT. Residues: CASSSGQGIRPQHF.

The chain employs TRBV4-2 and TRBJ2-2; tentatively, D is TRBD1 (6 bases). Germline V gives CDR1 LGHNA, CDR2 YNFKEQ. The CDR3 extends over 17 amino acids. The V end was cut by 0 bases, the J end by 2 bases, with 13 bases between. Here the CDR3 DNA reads TGTGCCAGCAGCCAAGATCTCGGGGACACCAACACCGGGGAGCTGTTTTTT. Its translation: CASSQDLGDTNTGELFF.

The CDR3: CASSLRGGSNTGELFF. Here the CDR3 DNA reads TGTGCCAGCAGCTTACGGGGGGGCTCGAACACCGGGGAGCTGTTTTTT. The V gene is TRBV7-2, the J gene TRBJ2-2, with 8 bases matching TRBD2. Germline trimming cut 2 bases from V and 0 bases from J; bases unmatched to any gene: 2. This CDR3 is 16 amino acids long. Germline V CDR1 and CDR2: SGHTA, FQGNSA.

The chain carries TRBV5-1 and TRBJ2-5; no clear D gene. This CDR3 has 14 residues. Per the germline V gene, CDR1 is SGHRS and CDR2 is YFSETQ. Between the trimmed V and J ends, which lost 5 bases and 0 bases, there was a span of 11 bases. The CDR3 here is CASRPRSDQETQYF. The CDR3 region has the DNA TGCGCCAGCAGGCCGCGCAGCGACCAAGAGACCCAGTACTTC.

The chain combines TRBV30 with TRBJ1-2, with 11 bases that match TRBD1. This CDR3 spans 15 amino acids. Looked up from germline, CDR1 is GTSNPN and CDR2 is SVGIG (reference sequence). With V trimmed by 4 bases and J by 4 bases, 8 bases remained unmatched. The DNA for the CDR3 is TGTGCCTGGAAGATGGGACAGGGGGGAGCCTATGGCTACACCTTC. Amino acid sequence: CAWKMGQGGAYGYTF.

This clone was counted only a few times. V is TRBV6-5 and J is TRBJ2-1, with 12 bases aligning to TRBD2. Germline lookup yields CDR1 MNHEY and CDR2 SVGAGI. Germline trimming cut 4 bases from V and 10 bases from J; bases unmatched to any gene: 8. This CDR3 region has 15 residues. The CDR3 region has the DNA TGTGCCAGCAGTTGGAGGACTAGCGGGGAACAGGAGCAGTTCTTC. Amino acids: CASSWRTSGEQEQFF.

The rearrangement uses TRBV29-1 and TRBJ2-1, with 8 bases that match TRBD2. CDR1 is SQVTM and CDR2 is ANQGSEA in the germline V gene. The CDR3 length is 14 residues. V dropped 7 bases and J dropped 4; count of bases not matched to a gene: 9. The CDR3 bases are TGCAGCGCGATAGGGACTAGTCTGTACAATGAGCAGTTCTTC. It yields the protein CSAIGTSLYNEQFF.

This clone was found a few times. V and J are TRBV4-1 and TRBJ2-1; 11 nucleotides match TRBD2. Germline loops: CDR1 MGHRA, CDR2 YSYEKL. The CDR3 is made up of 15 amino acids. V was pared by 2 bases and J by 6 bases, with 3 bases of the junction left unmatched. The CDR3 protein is CASSQPSGGLNEQFF. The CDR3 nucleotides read TGCGCCAGCAGCCAACCTAGCGGGGGGCTCAATGAGCAGTTCTTC.

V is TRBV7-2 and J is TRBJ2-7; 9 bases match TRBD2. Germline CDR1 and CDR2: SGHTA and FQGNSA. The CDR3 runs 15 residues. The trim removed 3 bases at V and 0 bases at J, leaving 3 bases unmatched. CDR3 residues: CASSFLAGSSYEQYF. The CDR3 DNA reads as TGTGCCAGCAGCTTTCTAGCGGGGAGCTCCTACGAGCAGTACTTC.

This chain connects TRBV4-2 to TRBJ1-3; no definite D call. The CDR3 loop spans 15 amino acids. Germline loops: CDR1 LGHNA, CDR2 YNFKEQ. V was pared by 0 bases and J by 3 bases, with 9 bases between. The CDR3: CASSQDVQNGNTIYF. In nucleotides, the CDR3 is TGTGCCAGCAGCCAAGACGTACAGAATGGAAACACCATATATTTT.

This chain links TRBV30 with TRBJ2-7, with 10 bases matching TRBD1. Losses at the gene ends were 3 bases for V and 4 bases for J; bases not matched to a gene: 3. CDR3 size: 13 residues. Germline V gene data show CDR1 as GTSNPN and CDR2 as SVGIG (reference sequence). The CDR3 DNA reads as TGTGCCTGGAGCGGACAGGGGGGGTACGAGCAGTACTTC. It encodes CAWSGQGGYEQYF.

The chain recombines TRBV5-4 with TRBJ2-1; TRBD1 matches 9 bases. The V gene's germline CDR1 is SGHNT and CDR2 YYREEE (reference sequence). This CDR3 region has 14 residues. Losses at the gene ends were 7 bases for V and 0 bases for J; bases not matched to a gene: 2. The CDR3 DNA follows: TGTGCCAGCTCGACAGGGGGCTCCTACAATGAGCAGTTCTTC. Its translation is CASSTGGSYNEQFF.

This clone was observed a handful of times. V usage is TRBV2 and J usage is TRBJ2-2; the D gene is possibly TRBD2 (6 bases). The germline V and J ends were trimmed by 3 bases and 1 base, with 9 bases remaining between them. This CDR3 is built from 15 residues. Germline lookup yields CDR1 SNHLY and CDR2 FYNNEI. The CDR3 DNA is TGTGCCAGCAGTGAGGGGACTCAGAACACCGGGGAGCTGTTTTTT. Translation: CASSEGTQNTGELFF.

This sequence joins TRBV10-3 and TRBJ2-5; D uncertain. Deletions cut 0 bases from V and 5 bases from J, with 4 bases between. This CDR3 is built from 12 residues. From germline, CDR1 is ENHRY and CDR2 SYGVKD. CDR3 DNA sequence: TGTGCCATCAGTGAGTCGAGGGAGACCCAGTACTTC. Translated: CAISESRETQYF.